The 31 T cell receptor beta chains below all came from one sample that was sequenced in a study of shared clonotypes between healthy human individuals. TCRdb's copy holds only in-frame clones and misses some; the assay was immunoSEQ multiplex PCR. The sample contains about 980,000 clones, over 75% of which appear only once. Sequencing was performed on memory CD4+ T cells sorted from blood. Specified subset: CD45RA-negative fraction. The origin of the receptors is a man in his late teens or twenties in good health.

V usage is TRBV6-5 and J usage is TRBJ1-6; 10 positions match TRBD1. The germline CDR1 and CDR2 sequences are MNHEY and SVGAGI. V was pared by 8 bases and J by 13 bases, with 5 bases of the junction left unmatched. The CDR3 is made up of 12 amino acids. The CDR3 protein is CASWGTGAPLHF. In DNA, the CDR3 is TGTGCCAGCTGGGGGACAGGGGCTCCCCTCCACTTT.

The chain joins TRBV4-3 to TRBJ2-7; weak D call: TRBD2 (5 bases). Looked up from germline, CDR1 is LGHNA and CDR2 is YSLEER. V lost 1 base to trimming and J lost 3 bases, with 22 bases between them. This CDR3 comprises 18 residues. The CDR3 protein is CASSQATPRAGGGYEQYF. CDR3 nucleotide sequence: TGCGCCAGCAGCCAAGCCACCCCCCGGGCTGGAGGAGGCTACGAGCAGTACTTC.

About this clone itself: The sample holds other DNA sequences that translate to the same CDR3. This rearrangement joins TRBV7-2 to TRBJ1-1, with 7 bases aligning to TRBD1. The V gene's germline CDR1 is SGHTA and CDR2 FQGNSA. With V trimmed by 5 bases and J by 2 bases, 2 bases remained unmatched. The CDR3 runs 13 residues. The CDR3 bases are TGTGCCAGCAGCCCAGGGGGTAACACTGAAGCTTTCTTT. It translates to CASSPGGNTEAFF.

This clone was detected only a few times. V and J are TRBV15 and TRBJ2-7; tentatively, D is TRBD2 (5 bases). The CDR3 consists of 15 residues. Germline CDR1 is LNHNV and CDR2 is YYDKDF (reference sequence). V shed 0 bases and J shed 5 bases, with 14 bases lying between them. This CDR3 is CATSRDGGPLDEQYF. The CDR3 region has the DNA TGTGCCACCAGCAGAGATGGAGGCCCGTTGGACGAGCAGTACTTC. Full variable domain (remainder filled in from reference TRBV15 and TRBJ2-7): DAMVIQNPRYQVTQFGKPVTLSCSQTLNHNVMYWYQQKSSQAPKLLFHYYDKDFNNEADTPDNFQSRRPNTSFCFLDIRSPGLGDTAMYLCATSRDGGPLDEQYFGPGTRLTVT.

The rearrangement uses TRBV5-4 and TRBJ1-4; TRBD1 matches 11 bases. The trim removed 3 bases at V and 7 bases at J, leaving 2 bases unmatched. The CDR3 totals 14 residues. Germline V gene sequence: CDR1 SGHNT, CDR2 YYREEE (reference sequence). In DNA form, the CDR3 reads TGTGCCAGCAGCTCGGGACAGGGGGGTGAAAAACTGTTTTTT. It translates to CASSSGQGGEKLFF.

The chain couples TRBV5-6 to TRBJ2-3; the match to TRBD2 covers 7 bases. This CDR3 region has 18 residues. Unmatched junction bases numbered 15, after V lost 4 bases and J lost 1 base. CDR1 and CDR2 from the germline V gene are SGHDT and YYEEEE. CDR3 loop: CASSLAPGGGARTDTQYF. CDR3 sequence (DNA): TGTGCCAGCAGCCTAGCTCCCGGGGGAGGGGCCCGCACAGATACGCAGTATTTT.

This clone was observed many times. The chain employs TRBV30 and TRBJ2-2; 7 bases agree with TRBD2. This CDR3 comprises 14 residues. Germline assignment: CDR1 GTSNPN and CDR2 SVGIG (reference sequence). Germline trimming cut 4 bases from V and 3 bases from J; bases unmatched to any gene: 5. The CDR3 nucleotides are TGTGCCTGGAACGAACTAGCGTACACCGGGGAGCTGTTTTTT. Translation gives CAWNELAYTGELFF.

This chain connects TRBV5-1 to TRBJ1-1; 11 bases are shared with TRBD1. Trimming cost V 4 bases and J 3 bases; bases outside gene matches: 5. The CDR3 is 15 residues long. The germline gives CDR1 SGHRS, CDR2 YFSETQ. The CDR3 is CASSDRTGGYTEAFF. The CDR3 region has the DNA TGCGCCAGCAGCGACCGGACAGGGGGCTACACTGAAGCTTTCTTT.

V and J are TRBV27 and TRBJ2-6; 12 nucleotides line up with TRBD2. The V and J ends lost 6 bases and 2 bases, in that order; junction bases with no gene match: 2. The CDR3 spans 16 residues. CDR1 and CDR2 from the germline V gene are MNHEY and SMNVEV (reference sequence). The DNA for the CDR3 is TGTGCCAGCAGGACTAGCGGGGGCCCTGGGGCCAACGTCCTGACTTTC. Encoded protein: CASRTSGGPGANVLTF.

The gene calls are TRBV2 and TRBJ2-2; 7 positions agree with TRBD1. Germline-derived CDR1 and CDR2 are SNHLY and FYNNEI. The CDR3 spans 15 residues. Trimming removed 4 bases from V and 5 bases from J; junction bases left unmatched: 7. The chain's CDR3 is CASSASGGSTGELFF. In DNA, the CDR3 is TGTGCCAGCAGTGCCTCAGGGGGAAGTACCGGGGAGCTGTTTTTT.

This clone came up many times. As DNA, the CDR3 is TGTGCCAGCAGCGACGACGACAGGGGCTACGAGCAGTACTTC. Amino acids: CASSDDDRGYEQYF. V and J are TRBV5-6 and TRBJ2-7; 8 nucleotides agree with TRBD1. This CDR3 comprises 14 residues. Trimming at V came to 4 bases and at J to 3 bases, leaving 6 bases not matched to a gene. Germline CDR1 and CDR2: SGHDT and YYEEEE.

This chain links TRBV11-3 with TRBJ2-5, with a possible D match to TRBD2 (6 bases). The V gene lost 5 bases and the J gene lost 3 bases, with 16 bases spanning the gap. The CDR3 contains 15 residues. The germline V gene has CDR1 SGHNT and CDR2 YENEEA. CDR3 coding DNA: TGTGCCAGCAGCCCGACCGGGACTTCGGAAGAGACCCAGTACTTC. Translating it yields CASSPTGTSEETQYF. The whole variable domain, filled in from reference TRBV11-3 and TRBJ2-5, reads EAGVVQSPRYKIIEKKQPVAFWCNPISGHNTLYWYLQNLGQGPELLIRYENEEAVDDSQLPKDRFSAERLKGVDSTLKIQPAELGDSAVYLCASSPTGTSEETQYFGPGTRLLVL.

J is TRBJ2-5 and V is TRBV28; maybe TRBD1 (5 bases). Trimming took off 2 bases at V and 1 base at J, with 8 bases between the two ends. CDR1 and CDR2 from the germline V gene are MDHEN and SYDVKM. The CDR3 extends over 14 amino acids. The CDR3 here is CASSLDRGQETQYF. The CDR3 DNA reads TGTGCCAGCAGTTTAGACAGAGGCCAAGAGACCCAGTACTTC.

The V call is TRBV9, the J call TRBJ2-3, with unresolved D. In germline, CDR1 is SGDLS, CDR2 YYNGEE. V lost 2 bases, J lost 1 base, and 8 bases lay in between. CDR3 length: 14 residues. The chain's CDR3 is CASSVRWGTDTQYF. The CDR3 nucleotides read TGTGCCAGCAGCGTCAGATGGGGCACAGATACGCAGTATTTT.

The chain uses TRBV6-1 and TRBJ2-5; D remains ambiguous. CDR1 and CDR2 (germline): MNHNS, SASEGT. The CDR3 is 12 amino acids. The V end lost 4 bases, the J end lost 5 bases, and 8 bases lay between the germline ends. The CDR3 sequence: CASSGVLETQYF. The CDR3 region has the DNA TGTGCCAGCAGTGGGGTTCTTGAGACCCAGTACTTC.

Of note for this clone: This sample includes further DNA sequences coding for the same CDR3. The chain combines TRBV6-6 with TRBJ2-7, with D tentatively TRBD2 (5 bases). There are 12 residues in the CDR3. Germline V gene data show CDR1 as MNHNY and CDR2 as SVGAGI (reference sequence). V lost 6 bases and J 2 bases, leaving 8 bases between the germline ends. CDR3 loop: CASRRGTYEQYF. The CDR3 DNA reads as TGTGCCAGCAGGAGAGGGACCTACGAGCAGTACTTC.

The V and J genes are TRBV27 and TRBJ2-7; D unresolved. Trimming took 4 bases from V and 2 from J, leaving 9 bases between them. The CDR3 runs 13 residues. CDR1 is MNHEY, CDR2 SMNVEV, per germline (reference sequence). CDR3 amino acids: CASSSLSPYEQYF. The CDR3 DNA reads as TGTGCCAGCAGTTCCCTCTCACCCTACGAGCAGTACTTC.

This chain links TRBV7-2 with TRBJ2-1; 10 bases are shared with TRBD2. This CDR3 spans 16 amino acids. V was clipped by 1 base and J by 7 bases; unmatched bases: 7. CDR1 and CDR2 (germline): SGHTA, FQGNSA. CDR3 residues: CASSLESSGSVNEQFF. CDR3 nucleotide sequence: TGTGCCAGCAGCTTAGAATCTAGCGGGAGTGTAAATGAGCAGTTCTTC.

The V call is TRBV5-8, the J call TRBJ2-7, with D possibly being TRBD1 (7 bases). With 2 bases removed from V and 7 bases from J, the gap between germline ends came to 16 bases. The CDR3 contains 14 residues. Germline loops: CDR1 SGHTS, CDR2 YDEGEE. This CDR3 reads CASSFQGGLSEQYF. The DNA of the CDR3 is TGTGCCAGCAGCTTCCAGGGGGGTTTGAGTGAGCAGTACTTC.

The chain joins TRBV6-5 to TRBJ1-3; 8 bases map to TRBD1. The CDR3 is 15 amino acids. Germline V gene sequence: CDR1 MNHEY, CDR2 SVGAGI. The junction had 3 bases not matched to a gene; V was cut back by 5 bases and J by 0 bases. The CDR3 here is CASSVGTGSGNTIYF. Here the CDR3 DNA reads TGTGCCAGCAGTGTCGGGACAGGCTCTGGAAACACCATATATTTT.

CDR3 nucleotide sequence: TGCAGCGTTACACGGGGACCCGAGCAGTACTTC. Protein: CSVTRGPEQYF. V and J are TRBV29-1 and TRBJ2-7, with D tentatively TRBD1 or TRBD2 (5 bases each). This CDR3 has 11 residues. The V gene lost 5 bases and the J gene lost 6 bases, with 11 bases spanning the gap. Germline loops: CDR1 SQVTM, CDR2 ANQGSEA.

This chain joins TRBV29-1 and TRBJ2-7; TRBD1 matches at 8 bases. From germline, CDR1 is SQVTM and CDR2 ANQGSEA. The CDR3 contains 12 residues. J gave up 6 bases and V 3 bases, and 4 bases lay outside the gene matches. Here the CDR3 DNA reads TGCAGCGTTGATCGGACAGGGAGCGAGCAGTACTTC. This codes for CSVDRTGSEQYF.

The rearrangement joins TRBV25-1 to TRBJ1-6, with D unclear. The V end was cut by 6 bases, the J end by 5 bases, with 11 bases between. The CDR3 covers 14 residues. The germline V gene has CDR1 MGHDK and CDR2 SYGVNS. CDR3 sequence (DNA): TGTGCCAGCAGCTGGACGGTAGATAATTCACCCCTCCACTTT. Its protein product is CASSWTVDNSPLHF.

Concerning this clone itself: Distinct nucleotide sequences in the sample also encode this CDR3. V is TRBV11-2 and J is TRBJ2-3; 10 nucleotides match TRBD2. Germline CDR1 is SGHAT and CDR2 is FQNNGV. Germline trimming cut 3 bases from V and 1 base from J; bases unmatched to any gene: 4. The CDR3 runs to 16 residues. The DNA for the CDR3 is TGTGCCAGCAGCTTTCTAGCGGGAGCGGGCACAGATACGCAGTATTTT. Protein: CASSFLAGAGTDTQYF.

The rearrangement uses TRBV5-4 and TRBJ1-2; TRBD1 matches at 8 bases. The CDR3 has 14 amino acids. Trimming took 0 bases from V and 4 from J; bases not matched to a gene: 2. Germline CDR1 reads SGHNT; CDR2 reads YYREEE (reference sequence). The CDR3 reads CASSLAGGSYGYTF. As DNA, the CDR3 is TGTGCCAGCAGCTTGGCAGGGGGCAGCTATGGCTACACCTTC. The full variable domain, in which reference TRBV5-4 and TRBJ1-2 provide the parts outside the CDR3, is ETGVTQSPTHLIKTRGQQVTLRCSSQSGHNTVSWYQQALGQGPQFIFQYYREEENGRGNFPPRFSGLQFPNYSSELNVNALELDDSALYLCASSLAGGSYGYTFGSGTRLTVV.

This clone appeared a few times. This sequence joins TRBV30 and TRBJ1-2; TRBD1 is a possible D gene (6 bases). Germline V lookup: CDR1 GTSNPN, CDR2 SVGIG (reference sequence). The CDR3 is 13 amino acids. V gave up 1 base and J gave up 3 bases, with 9 bases separating them. CDR3 DNA sequence: TGTGCCTGGAGTGAAAGGGGGGACTATGGCTACACCTTC. This translates into CAWSERGDYGYTF.

CDR3 in amino acids: CAWTLPGAPGNTIYF. The CDR3 nucleotides are TGTGCCTGGACCTTACCAGGGGCCCCAGGAAACACCATATATTTT. V is TRBV30 and J is TRBJ1-3; D is possibly TRBD1 (6 bases). This CDR3 is built from 15 residues. Trimming stripped 4 bases from V and 4 bases from J, with 17 bases between. The germline V gene encodes CDR1 GTSNPN and CDR2 SVGIG (reference sequence).

V is TRBV7-9 and J is TRBJ1-1; D may be TRBD1 (6 bases). Germline V lookup: CDR1 SEHNR, CDR2 FQNEAQ (reference sequence). The CDR3 covers 15 residues. The V and J ends lost 5 bases and 0 bases respectively, with 13 bases between them. As DNA, the CDR3 is TGTGCCAGCAGCCTGCAAGACAGGTTGAACACTGAAGCTTTCTTT. Translation gives CASSLQDRLNTEAFF. The whole variable domain, filled in from reference TRBV7-9 and TRBJ1-1, reads DTGVSQNPRHKITKRGQNVTFRCDPISEHNRLYWYRQTLGQGPEFLTYFQNEAQLEKSRLLSDRFSAERPKGSFSTLEIQRTEQGDSAMYLCASSLQDRLNTEAFFGQGTRLTVV.

The chain employs TRBV11-1 and TRBJ1-2; tentative D call: TRBD1 (5 bases). The CDR3 runs to 15 residues. Germline assignment: CDR1 SGHAT and CDR2 FQDESV (reference sequence). V was trimmed by 5 bases and J by 8 bases, leaving 21 bases between them. The CDR3 loop reads CASSPGQQESWGYTF. In nucleotides, the CDR3 is TGTGCCAGCAGCCCGGGGCAGCAAGAGTCATGGGGCTACACCTTC.

The V gene is TRBV18, the J gene TRBJ1-2; possible D gene TRBD1, 5 bases. Germline V CDR1 and CDR2: KGHSH, LQKENI. Trimming left V 2 bases short and J 4 bases short, with 11 bases between. The length of the CDR3 is 14 residues. The CDR3: CASSPNPGPYGYTF. DNA for the CDR3: TGTGCCAGCTCACCAAATCCAGGGCCCTATGGCTACACCTTC.

The chain couples TRBV5-6 to TRBJ2-4; TRBD2 matches at 13 bases. The V segment lost 4 bases and the J segment 6 bases; nucleotides outside the gene matches: 4. Germline assignment: CDR1 SGHDT and CDR2 YYEEEE. This CDR3 spans 15 amino acids. CDR3 bases: TGTGCCAGCAGCCTCGGACTAGCGGGGGCAAACATTCAGTACTTC. This codes for CASSLGLAGANIQYF.